This T cell receptor (beta chain) was identified during a study of T cell changes during pregnancy in multiple sclerosis. Unmatched junction bases numbered 8, after V lost 0 bases and J lost 7 bases. Germline loops: CDR1 SGHKS, CDR2 YYEKEE (reference sequence). The CDR3 runs 16 residues. Sequencing was performed with immunoSEQ multiplex PCR; in TCRdb, only in-frame clones are kept and a portion is missing. The repertoire holds 40,000 to 45,000 clones, with approximately 94% as singletons. The J gene is TRBJ2-2, the V gene TRBV5-5; 8 bases agree with TRBD1. The sequence came from a female donor with multiple sclerosis, enrolled in a pregnancy study. The specimen was CD4+ T cells from peripheral blood mononuclear cells, collected in the third trimester of pregnancy. CDR3 sequence (DNA): TGTGCCAGCAGCTTGGATGGCAGGGGGCGCGTCGGGGAGCTGTTTTTT. Its translation is CASSLDGRGRVGELFF.